This TCR beta chain was sequenced in a study of cytomegalovirus exposure and HLA in healthy donors (dated 2017 in TCRdb). As for the study more broadly: In an earlier analysis of some 550 of the donors, 276 Gb of sequence data and approximately 100 million unique TCR beta sequences from 150 million to 200 million T cells were reported. Approximately 300 gigabases of sequencing data and tens of millions of unique TCR sequences made up an early release that covered about 640 HLA-typed donors. Of the roughly 410 genotyped donors, 75% to 85% were placed in the genetic ancestry cluster associated with self-reported Caucasian donors. The aim of the study was to test whether cataloging public T cell receptors could identify signatures of past pathogen exposure. Using immunosequencing, the study profiled T cell repertoires from 500 to 800 subjects and related those repertoires to cytomegalovirus serostatus. A separate validation cohort of some 130 different subjects was used in addition to the roughly 720-subject first cohort. To predict cytomegalovirus infection status, the study brought together high-throughput TCR immunosequencing, statistical association of individual TCRs with disease status, and machine learning. A later analysis re-examined previously published TCR beta repertoires from over 500 donors and added high-resolution HLA genotyping to investigate patterns of TCR occurrence. In the later analysis, no new phenotypic data were used to find candidate immune exposures; instead, reliance was placed on TCR beta sequences and their occurrence across donors. An earlier analysis of 500 to 650 of the donors applied high-throughput TCR beta sequencing to assess whether each TCR beta V gene segment acted as functional or pseudogenic. Donor age, sex, ethnicity and CMV serostatus were collected together with the repertoire data. Genome-wide SNP genotypes for about 65% of the roughly 670 donors were used in a later genetic analysis, which treated that subset as a discovery cohort. All discovery cohort repertoires had been generated on a single sequencing platform. HLA typing included class I and class II loci at four-digit resolution. Typing coverage varied by locus: roughly 629-630 donors for A, B, C, DRB1 and DQB1; more than 500 for DQA1; more than 600 for DPA1; around 490 for DPB1. Because of strong linkage in the cohort, a handful of DR-DQ haplotypes were treated as single units for association and clustering. Across 300 to 500 genotyped donors of the cohort, an average of roughly 250,000 unique TCR beta nucleotide sequences per donor were sequenced, and approximately 19% of those sequences were non-productive.

In total, about 650 healthy bone marrow donors made up the cohort. At the time of sampling, all cohort members were nominally healthy, though unrecorded immune exposures were likely present. The donor tested CMV seropositive and was one of the 289 seropositive cohort members. Every donor gave a peripheral blood sample, and the peripheral blood mononuclear cells from that sample were used for TCR beta sequencing. The Qiagen DNeasy Blood Extraction Kit was used to extract genomic DNA from the blood cell samples. Study-wide findings and limitations: A later analysis found that HLA-associated TCR beta chains were more clonally expanded and had lower generation probabilities than equally common non-associated chains. A later analysis found that most CMV-associated TCR beta chains appeared HLA-restricted, with HLA associations seemingly driven largely by CMV exposure. Presence/absence analyses assumed roughly uniform sequencing depth across donors, an assumption that may not hold. A later analysis reported that several top co-occurrence clusters appeared linked to parvovirus B19, influenza, CMV and Epstein-Barr virus. For the cohort, immune exposure information was limited to CMV serostatus. In a later analysis, some 17,000 TCR beta sequences were associated with specific HLA alleles at a false discovery rate of 0.05. Strong co-occurrence of HLA alleles, especially DR and DQ, made assigning TCR associations to individual alleles difficult. In a later analysis, TCR association rates were found to vary across HLA loci, with the most associated TCRs seen for DRB1 alleles and the fewest for HLA-C alleles. A later genetic analysis reported fewer N-insertions in productive TCRs among donors in an Asian-associated ancestry cluster than the roughly 700-donor mean. A total of some 180 TCR beta chains were listed by the study as associated with cytomegalovirus. A further reported finding was that TCR beta sequences accurately predicted the HLA-A and HLA-B alleles for most subjects in the first cohort. In vitro tests confirmed that a few of the cytomegalovirus-associated TCR beta chains recognize cytomegalovirus antigens. It was suggested by the authors that the approach could potentially be generalized to other disease states and immunological phenotypes. Because some donors lacked HLA typing at each locus, the association tests relied only on the typed subset. Only TCR beta chains were sequenced in this cohort, and the absence of alpha or paired-chain data limited detectable features. A cluster of highly shared sequence variants was judged likely to represent a technical artifact of the sequencing pipeline. Over 15 rarely observed V segments, including chromosome 9 orphons, were excluded from the earlier analysis of a few hundred of the donors because counts were too low. Across donors, most TCR sequences were observed very rarely, whereas some public TCRs were present in many individuals. Cytomegalovirus status was reported to be diagnosed by the classifier with high specificity and sensitivity in both the original and validation cohorts. In a later genetic analysis, a missense DCLRE1C variant was associated with V-gene and J-gene trimming of TCR beta chains, and the association was replicated in an independent cohort. Correlated functional status among segregating V segments might reflect linkage disequilibrium, but an unknown experimental factor could not be ruled out. An earlier analysis of several hundred of the donors showed that most TCR beta V segments appeared in productive rearrangements either about 87% or about 30% of the time, which broadly matched IMGT annotations.

Points on this clone: Its antigen is currently not known. Base qualities are not provided; no much larger clone lies one nucleotide away.

Receptors were amplified or captured by the immunoSEQ multiplex PCR assay. The multiplex PCR relied on a mix of 60 forward primers for TCR Vbeta segments and 13 reverse primers for TCR Jbeta segments. Amplification of the CDR3 region of rearranged TCR beta genes was performed with a multiplex PCR assay on genomic DNA. The amplified TCR beta libraries were sequenced on the Illumina HiSeq System as 87-base-pair reads. From the authors' description of their analysis: A later analysis tallied approximately 87 million unique TCR beta chains across the 660 or so repertoires, and approximately 9.9 million of those chains were shared by two or more donors. Raw reads were error-corrected and collapsed into unique sequences with a nearest-neighbor algorithm that merged closely related sequences to remove PCR and sequencing errors. V, D and J gene segments were assigned by aligning CDR3 sequences to IMGT reference sequences. For a sequence to be retained, a match of at least six nucleotides was required to both a V gene segment and a J gene segment. Rearrangements were classified as productive when the CDR3 lacked stop codons and remained in frame with V and J, and all other rearrangements were classified as non-productive. Following IMGT convention, CDR3 was defined as the stretch from the second conserved V-encoded cysteine to the conserved J-encoded phenylalanine. Sequences without an unambiguous match to a single V gene segment were excluded from the earlier analysis of 450 to 650 of the donors. In an earlier analysis of approximately 500 of the donors, a V segment was called functional when productive rearrangements were above 56.7%, and segregating when the standard deviation between donors exceeded 5%. A statistical classification framework was built for diagnosing cytomegalovirus status from the catalog of TCR beta chain sequences. V and J gene assignment, in a later analysis, came from comparing TCR nucleotide sequences with IMGT/GENE-DB human TR gene sequences. Using the TCRdist pipeline, a later analysis assigned CDR3 sequences along with most-parsimonious VDJ recombination scenarios. In a later analysis, each TCR beta chain was defined by its CDR3 amino acid sequence together with its V-gene family, and reads without a unique V-gene family were excluded. To address suspected cross-contamination and a sequencing artifact, a later analysis removed roughly 580 highly shared, low-generation-probability nucleotide sequences. In a later analysis, a clonal expansion index was calculated for each public chain from normalized within-repertoire ranks of inferred template counts. In a later analysis, generation probabilities were computed using a VDJ recombination model fitted to out-of-frame rearrangements, and the results were checked against IGoR. In a later analysis, TCR-TCR, TCR-HLA and TCR-CMV co-occurrence was scored with hypergeometric tests, and a repertoire-size bias correction was applied to TCR pairs. In a later analysis, false discovery rates were estimated by permuting HLA or CMV assignments 20 times. In a later analysis, co-occurring TCRs were grouped using DBSCAN, with TCRdist sequence similarity added in when clustering inside HLA-allele-positive subsets. Repertoires with fewer than 30,000 or more than 120,000 public chains were left out of co-occurrence clustering, as were a few repertoires with anomalous nucleotide sharing. This immuneACCESS table, as held by TCRdb, lists in-frame sequences with V and J called but not all clones. Of the missing ones, under half trace to an unresolved V gene in checked studies; the others have no known cause. The V and J calls and clone size were taken over from that table, and D and trimming were inferred from the DNA. The sample contains 130,000 or so clones, approximately 69% of them found a single time. Around 6.6% of the sample comes from the top ten.

Sequenced input: PBMCs. This sequence was found in a man aged 40-49 years in good health and CMV-seropositive.

The nucleotide sequence is TGCAGTATAATAGCGGGAAGTTACGAGCAGTACTTC. Translated, it reads CSIIAGSYEQYF. The V and J segments used are TRBV29-1 and TRBJ2-7; 8 bases in the junction line up with TRBD2. Sequences SQVTM (CDR1) and ANQGSEA (CDR2) are obtained from the germline V gene. Reading from cysteine to phenylalanine, the CDR3 counts 12 amino acids. Only the CDR3 region is kept as DNA, spanning 36 bases read in frame from base 1.